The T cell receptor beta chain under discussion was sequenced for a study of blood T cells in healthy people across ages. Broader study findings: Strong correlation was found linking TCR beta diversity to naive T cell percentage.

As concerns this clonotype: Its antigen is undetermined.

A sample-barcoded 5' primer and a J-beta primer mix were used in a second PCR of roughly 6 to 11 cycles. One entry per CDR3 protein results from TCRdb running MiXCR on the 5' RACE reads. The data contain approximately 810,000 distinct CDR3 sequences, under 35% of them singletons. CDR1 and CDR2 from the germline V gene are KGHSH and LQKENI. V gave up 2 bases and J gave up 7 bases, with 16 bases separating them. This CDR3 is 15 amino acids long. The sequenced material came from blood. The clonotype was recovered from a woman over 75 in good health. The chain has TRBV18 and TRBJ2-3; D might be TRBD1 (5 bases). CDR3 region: CASSPRGLDKNTQYF. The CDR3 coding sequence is TGTGCCAGCTCACCAAGGGGCCTAGATAAAAATACGCAGTATTTT.